These 5 T cell receptor beta chains were sequenced from one sample in a study of blood T cell repertoires in COVID-19. Here immunoSEQ multiplex PCR was the method, and the copy in TCRdb shows in-frame clones only, minus some. In the table there are tens of thousands of clones, approximately 88% of which are singletons. Input material: peripheral blood. The origin of the receptors is a human donor in a cohort sampled during active COVID-19.

This sequence joins TRBV6-6 and TRBJ1-6; 8 bases align to TRBD1. The CDR3 is 14 amino acids. Germline values: CDR1 MNHNY, CDR2 SVGAGI (reference sequence). J was trimmed by 6 bases and V by 7 bases; bases with no gene match: 5. The CDR3 loop is CASNRDRFNSPLHF. CDR3 DNA: TGTGCCAGCAATCGGGACAGGTTTAATTCACCCCTCCACTTT.

This chain uses TRBV25-1 with TRBJ2-1; 8 bases agree with TRBD1. CDR3 length equals 14 residues. The germline V gene has CDR1 MGHDK and CDR2 SYGVNS. V shed 4 bases and J 5 bases; nucleotides not matched to a gene: 4. CDR3 DNA sequence: TGTGCCAGCAGTGCCCGACAGGGGAACAATGAGCAGTTCTTC. Translating it yields CASSARQGNNEQFF.

In this sample, this clone turned up once. The chain couples TRBV10-2 to TRBJ1-2; maybe TRBD1 (5 bases). The V end was cut by 8 bases, the J end by 6 bases, with 10 bases between. The CDR3 contains 11 residues. CDR1 and CDR2 from the germline V gene are WSHSY and SAAADI. Written as DNA, the CDR3 is TGCGCCAGCTCGGCAGGGAATGGCTACACCTTC. Its protein product is CASSAGNGYTF.

Remarks on this clone: At one end the junction does not follow the germline gene, possibly because of a read error. The V and J genes are TRBV18 and TRBJ2-3; no reliable D call. The V gene's germline CDR1 is KGHSH and CDR2 LQKENI. There are 12 residues in the CDR3. Written as DNA, the CDR3 is TGTGCCAGCTCACCCCTTAGAGATACGCAATATTTT. Amino acid sequence: CASSPLRDTQYF.

The chain is built from TRBV11-2 and TRBJ1-1; 10 bases are shared with TRBD1. The CDR3 totals 17 residues. Germline V gives CDR1 SGHAT, CDR2 FQNNGV. After removal of 5 bases from V and 3 bases from J, the junction contained 12 bases not matched to a gene. DNA of the CDR3: TGTGCCAGCAGCCGCGAGACAGGGGGCAGGGGTTACACTGAAGCTTTCTTT. It specifies CASSRETGGRGYTEAFF.